This T cell receptor beta chain was observed in a study of CD8 T cells in ankylosing spondylitis. TCRdb redid the calling of the 5' RACE reads with MiXCR, one entry per CDR3 protein. The data show 150,000 to 200,000 distinct CDR3 sequences, with approximately 20% seen just once and around 7.6% held by the top ten. Unmatched junction bases numbered 8, after V lost 3 bases and J lost 0 bases. This CDR3 has 17 amino acids. Per the germline V gene, CDR1 is SGHRS and CDR2 is YFSETQ. Sequenced input: blood, either unsorted or a sorted T cell fraction (not recorded which). The chain couples TRBV5-1 to TRBJ2-5; 10 bases are a match to TRBD1. This TCR derives from a male donor with ankylosing spondylitis or in good health (not recorded which). The CDR3 is CASSSTWTGGYQETQYF. In DNA form, the CDR3 reads TGCGCCAGCAGCTCAACCTGGACAGGGGGGTACCAAGAGACCCAGTACTTC.